This T cell receptor (beta chain) was identified during a study of blood T cell repertoires in COVID-19. Study context: Sites across the United States, Italy and Spain contributed samples from acute and convalescent COVID-19.

The assay was immunoSEQ multiplex PCR, and TCRdb's table has in-frame clones only and misses some. Among roughly 190,000 clones listed, approximately 85% were seen once. Trimming removed 5 bases from V and 4 bases from J; junction bases left unmatched: 5. The length of the CDR3 is 15 residues. Germline V CDR1 and CDR2: MDHEN, SYDVKM. Participants spanned ages about 18 to 89 years and resided in roughly 22 US areas. Clinical history reported by participants formed the basis on which cohorts were assigned. Two consecutive negative NP/OP PCR tests, clearance, or resolved symptoms defined Cohort 3 recovery.

This TCR came from a man in his forties or fifties who had recovered from COVID-19. The sample was PBMCs or T cells enriched from blood (not recorded which). The chain uses TRBV28 and TRBJ2-1; 10 positions agree with TRBD2. Here the CDR3 reads CASSPGTSAYNEQFF. The CDR3 DNA reads as TGTGCCAGCAGTCCGGGGACTAGCGCTTACAATGAGCAGTTCTTC.